This T cell receptor beta chain originates from a study of cytomegalovirus exposure and HLA in healthy donors. The CDR3 length is 14 residues. V lost 3 bases and J 0 bases, leaving 9 bases between the germline ends. CDR1 is SGHRS, CDR2 YFSETQ, per germline. Primers included in the PCR were 60 Vbeta and 13 Jbeta primers. The protocol was immunoSEQ multiplex PCR, while the TCRdb copy is restricted to in-frame clones and leaves out a portion. The sample lists 150,000 to 200,000 clones, around 68% occurring once. The chain has TRBV5-1 and TRBJ1-1; maybe TRBD1 (6 bases). The sequenced sample was PBMCs. The receptor comes from a man between 45 and 60 years old in good health and CMV-seronegative. The CDR3 DNA reads as TGCGCCAGCAGCTACTGGGACATGAACACTGAAGCTTTCTTT. Residues: CASSYWDMNTEAFF. Full variable domain (rest looked up from reference TRBV5-1 and TRBJ1-1): KAGVTQTPRYLIKTRGQQVTLSCSPISGHRSVSWYQQTPGQGLQFLFEYFSETQRNKGNFPGRFSGRQFSNSRSEMNVSTLELGDSALYLCASSYWDMNTEAFFGQGTRLTVV.